Following are 32 T cell receptor beta chains from one sample sequenced in a study of T cell changes during pregnancy in multiple sclerosis. The table came from immunoSEQ multiplex PCR; TCRdb's copy has only in-frame clones and leaves some out. The table includes some 28,000 clones, 85% to 95% detected once. The sample here was CD4+ T cells from peripheral blood mononuclear cells, taken after pregnancy. Every receptor here comes from a female donor with multiple sclerosis, enrolled in a pregnancy study.

This clone was found once. The rearrangement links TRBV12-2 to TRBJ1-5. TRBV12-2 is a known pseudogene. This CDR3 region has 13 residues. The CDR3 coding sequence is TGTGCAAGTCGCTTAATAAGAGGTCAGCCCCAGCATTTT. Its translation is CASRLIRGQPQHF.

Worth noting for this clone: This sample also contains other DNA sequences that code for the same CDR3. V usage is TRBV6-1 and J usage is TRBJ2-3; 11 nucleotides line up with TRBD2. V shed 6 bases and J 0 bases; nucleotides not matched to a gene: 2. CDR3 length equals 15 residues. Germline lookup yields CDR1 MNHNS and CDR2 SASEGT. The CDR3 is CASRGLAASTDTQYF. The CDR3 DNA reads TGTGCCAGCAGGGGACTAGCGGCTAGCACAGATACGCAGTATTTT.

The chain has TRBV6-5 and TRBJ2-3; tentative D call: TRBD1 (7 bases). V was trimmed by 10 bases and J by 2 bases, leaving 16 bases between them. The CDR3 runs to 14 residues. Germline V gene data show CDR1 as MNHEY and CDR2 as SVGAGI. Here the CDR3 DNA reads TGTGCCACTCAGGGGGGCCTACTCACAGATACGCAGTATTTT. Translating gives CATQGGLLTDTQYF.

Comment on this clone: At one boundary the junction diverges from the germline segment, which might be a read error. The chain is built from TRBV19 and TRBJ2-1; the D gene is possibly TRBD2 (6 bases). The CDR3 is 15 amino acids. The germline CDR1 and CDR2 sequences are LNHDA and SQIVND (reference sequence). This CDR3 is CASRIAVSSYNEQFF. CDR3 DNA sequence: TGTGCCAGTAGAATAGCGGTTAGCTCCTACAATGAGCAGTTCTTC.

The chain combines TRBV9 with TRBJ2-1; D gene ambiguous. Looked up from germline, CDR1 is SGDLS and CDR2 is YYNGEE. CDR3 length: 14 amino acids. V lost 6 bases and J 0 bases, leaving 10 bases between the germline ends. The CDR3 DNA follows: TGTGCCAGCACCCCGAGCGACTCCTACAATGAGCAGTTCTTC. Translated, it gives CASTPSDSYNEQFF.

This clone has only one observation. The V call is TRBV4-2, the J call TRBJ2-7, with 8 bases aligning to TRBD2. The CDR3 spans 16 residues. V was pared by 1 base and J by 1 base, with 6 bases of the junction left unmatched. Per the germline V gene, CDR1 is LGHNA and CDR2 is YNFKEQ. The CDR3 DNA is TGTGCCAGCAGCCAAGGGGCTAGCGGGTTTTCCTACGAGCAGTACTTC. This encodes CASSQGASGFSYEQYF.

The sample holds a few counts of this clone. The J gene is TRBJ1-1, the V gene TRBV30; 7 positions match TRBD1. Germline V lookup: CDR1 GTSNPN, CDR2 SVGIG (reference sequence). The CDR3 is made up of 13 amino acids. The V gene end was trimmed by 2 bases and the J gene end by 3 bases; junction bases not matched to a gene: 3. The DNA for the CDR3 is TGTGCCTGGAGTCGACAGGGCTACACTGAAGCTTTCTTT. It specifies CAWSRQGYTEAFF.

The rearrangement uses TRBV25-1 and TRBJ2-6; 9 bases agree with TRBD1. Unmatched junction bases numbered 10, after V lost 8 bases and J lost 2 bases. This CDR3 spans 17 amino acids. Germline lookup yields CDR1 MGHDK and CDR2 SYGVNS. This CDR3 is CASFSGTGLAGANVLTF. As DNA, the CDR3 is TGTGCCAGCTTCTCCGGGACAGGGCTGGCTGGGGCCAACGTCCTGACTTTC.

This chain connects TRBV30 to TRBJ1-4, with 7 nucleotides matching TRBD1. Germline V gene data show CDR1 as GTSNPN and CDR2 as SVGIG (reference sequence). The CDR3 loop spans 12 amino acids. CDR3 in DNA: TGTGCTAGGGGGCGGCATAATGAAAAACTGTTTTTT. Its protein is CARGRHNEKLFF.

The chain couples TRBV4-3 to TRBJ2-3; 11 bases line up with TRBD2. The length of the CDR3 is 19 residues. Trimming took 0 bases from V and 4 from J; bases not matched to a gene: 12. CDR1 LGHNA and CDR2 YSLEER come from the germline V gene. The CDR3: CASSQDRTSGGRSADTQYF. Here the CDR3 DNA reads TGCGCCAGCAGCCAAGATAGAACTAGCGGGGGTAGGAGCGCAGATACGCAGTATTTT.

The rearrangement uses TRBV11-3 and TRBJ2-7; tentative D call: TRBD2 (5 bases). Germline CDR1 and CDR2: SGHNT and YENEEA. The CDR3 is made up of 13 amino acids. V was pared by 8 bases and J by 5 bases, with 16 bases between. CDR3 sequence reads: CASSTGEGNEQYF. CDR3 bases: TGTGCCAGCTCCACCGGGGAAGGCAACGAGCAGTACTTC.

The J gene is TRBJ2-1, the V gene TRBV6-5; 9 nucleotides agree with TRBD2. V lost 6 bases, J lost 4 bases, and 4 bases stayed unmatched. The CDR3 is 14 amino acids. Germline V gives CDR1 MNHEY, CDR2 SVGAGI. CDR3 nucleotides: TGTGCCAGCAGCGCGGGGGGGGGATACAATGAGCAGTTCTTC. This codes for CASSAGGGYNEQFF.

Here the CDR3 reads CASSDLGLGNTEAFF. In nucleotides, the CDR3 is TGTGCCAGCAGTGACCTGGGCCTCGGGAACACTGAAGCTTTCTTT. The chain uses TRBV2 and TRBJ1-1, with D hard to call. Trimming shortened V by 3 bases and J by 1 base, and 12 bases separated the two germline ends. This CDR3 region has 15 residues. Per germline, CDR1 SNHLY and CDR2 FYNNEI.

In this sample, this clone turned up once. The rearrangement uses TRBV4-3 and TRBJ2-3; 14 bases fit TRBD2. The CDR3 sequence is 16 residues long. Losses at the gene ends were 3 bases for V and 5 bases for J; bases not matched to a gene: 4. Germline lookup yields CDR1 LGHNA and CDR2 YSLEER. CDR3 protein: CASSHRLAGGEDTQYF. The CDR3 DNA sequence: TGCGCCAGCAGCCACCGACTAGCGGGGGGGGAAGATACGCAGTATTTT.

The gene calls are TRBV7-2 and TRBJ2-3; TRBD1 might be the D (5 bases). The germline V and J ends were trimmed by 5 bases and 0 bases, with 15 bases remaining between them. The CDR3 sequence is 16 residues long. CDR1 is SGHTA and CDR2 is FQGNSA in the germline V gene. The CDR3 sequence is CASSRGWGRSTDTQYF. The CDR3, as DNA: TGTGCCAGCAGCAGAGGATGGGGCAGAAGCACAGATACGCAGTATTTT. The full variable domain, completed using reference TRBV7-2 and TRBJ2-3, is GAGVSQSPSNKVTEKGKDVELRCDPISGHTALYWYRQSLGQGLEFLIYFQGNSAPDKSGLPSDRFSAERTGGSVSTLTIQRTQQEDSAVYLCASSRGWGRSTDTQYFGPGTRLTVL.

The V gene is TRBV10-3, the J gene TRBJ1-6, with D unresolved. CDR1 is ENHRY, CDR2 SYGVKD, per germline. The CDR3 length is 15 residues. V was clipped by 3 bases and J by 0 bases, with 6 bases between them. The CDR3 DNA sequence: TGTGCCATCAGTGAAGGGAGCTCCTATAATTCACCCCTCCACTTT. This encodes CAISEGSSYNSPLHF.

This rearrangement joins TRBV28 to TRBJ2-7, with D possibly matching TRBD1 (6 bases). Trimming took off 9 bases at V and 3 bases at J, with 21 bases between the two ends. Germline V gene sequence: CDR1 MDHEN, CDR2 SYDVKM. This CDR3 contains 15 residues. In DNA form, the CDR3 reads TGTGCCAGTTCAGGGGCAGGGTTTTTGGGCTACGAGCAGTACTTC. Protein product: CASSGAGFLGYEQYF. The variable domain in full, completed from reference TRBV28 and TRBJ2-7, reads DVKVTQSSRYLVKRTGEKVFLECVQDMDHENMFWYRQDPGLGLRLIYFSYDVKMKEKGDIPEGYSVSREKKERFSLILESASTNQTSMYLCASSGAGFLGYEQYFGPGTRLTVT.

The V gene is TRBV5-8, the J gene TRBJ2-1; no clear D. Trimming took 0 bases from V and 0 from J, leaving 10 bases between them. CDR1 is SGHTS, CDR2 YDEGEE, per germline. CDR3 length: 16 amino acids. CDR3 nucleotides: TGTGCCAGCAGCTTGGTGGTTACAGCCTCCTACAATGAGCAGTTCTTC. This sequence encodes CASSLVVTASYNEQFF.

The J gene is TRBJ1-1, the V gene TRBV30, with 8 bases aligning to TRBD1. This CDR3 has 12 amino acids. Per germline, CDR1 GTSNPN and CDR2 SVGIG (reference sequence). J gave up 6 bases and V 4 bases, and 4 bases lay outside the gene matches. CDR3 residues: CAWTKQGAEAFF. The CDR3 nucleotides read TGTGCCTGGACTAAACAGGGGGCTGAAGCTTTCTTT.

The rearrangement joins TRBV25-1 to TRBJ1-6; TRBD1 agrees at 11 bases. The junction had 9 bases not matched to a gene; V was cut back by 4 bases and J by 10 bases. The germline CDR1 and CDR2 sequences are MGHDK and SYGVNS. The CDR3 totals 16 residues. The CDR3 loop is CASSGPGTGGHSPLHF. CDR3 DNA sequence: TGTGCCAGCAGTGGTCCCGGGACAGGGGGTCACTCACCCCTCCACTTT.

CDR3: CASSPLGGAGGTQYF. The CDR3 DNA reads TGTGCCAGCAGTCCCCTGGGCGGGGCGGGGGGGACCCAGTACTTC. V is TRBV27 and J is TRBJ2-5, with 8 bases lining up with TRBD2. Looked up from germline, CDR1 is MNHEY and CDR2 is SMNVEV (reference sequence). The trim removed 5 bases at V and 7 bases at J, leaving 12 bases unmatched. CDR3 length: 15 amino acids.

This sequence joins TRBV7-2 and TRBJ2-1, with 9 positions matching TRBD1. J gave up 2 bases and V 6 bases, and 11 bases lay outside the gene matches. Germline assignment: CDR1 SGHTA and CDR2 FQGNSA. The CDR3 runs to 17 residues. The CDR3 coding sequence is TGTGCCAGCAGGACCCTAACGGGACAGGGACCCTACAATGAGCAGTTCTTC. This codes for CASRTLTGQGPYNEQFF.

The rearrangement links TRBV5-5 to TRBJ2-7; D remains unclear. Trimming stripped 1 base from V and 9 bases from J, with 20 bases between. The CDR3 consists of 15 residues. CDR1 is SGHKS and CDR2 is YYEKEE in the germline V gene (reference sequence). The CDR3 here is CASSLYIPKETGQYF. For the CDR3, the DNA is TGTGCCAGCAGCTTGTACATTCCGAAAGAGACTGGGCAGTACTTC.

The chain uses TRBV7-2 and TRBJ2-2, with 9 bases fitting TRBD1. The CDR3 length is 16 residues. Germline trimming cut 6 bases from V and 4 bases from J; bases unmatched to any gene: 9. Germline CDR1 SGHTA, CDR2 FQGNSA. The CDR3 DNA follows: TGTGCCAGCAGACTTACAGGGGGCACGGGCACCGGGGAGCTGTTTTTT. This encodes CASRLTGGTGTGELFF.

The genes are TRBV29-1 and TRBJ2-5; no clear D gene. CDR1 is SQVTM, CDR2 ANQGSEA, per germline. Trimming removed 4 bases at V and 2 bases at J, with 14 bases between. The CDR3 runs 14 residues. This chain's CDR3 is CSVVAFMRQETQYF. The CDR3 DNA is TGCAGCGTTGTGGCATTCATGAGGCAAGAGACCCAGTACTTC.

The rearrangement joins TRBV9 to TRBJ2-3, with 8 positions matching TRBD2. From germline, CDR1 is SGDLS and CDR2 YYNGEE. The V and J ends lost 0 bases and 3 bases, in that order; junction bases with no gene match: 6. CDR3 length: 16 residues. CDR3 amino acids: CASSVGRGGGTDTQYF. As DNA, the CDR3 is TGTGCCAGCAGCGTAGGACGGGGGGGTGGTACAGATACGCAGTATTTT.

The chain joins TRBV7-3 to TRBJ1-1; D may be TRBD1 (5 bases). The CDR3 totals 15 residues. The V gene's germline CDR1 is SGHTA and CDR2 FQGTGA. Deletions cut 5 bases from V and 0 bases from J, with 13 bases between. As DNA, the CDR3 is TGTGCCAGCAGCCTCGGCGACAGATTGAACACTGAAGCTTTCTTT. It codes for CASSLGDRLNTEAFF. Supplemented by reference TRBV7-3 and TRBJ1-1, the full variable domain reads GAGVSQTPSNKVTEKGKYVELRCDPISGHTALYWYRQSLGQGPEFLIYFQGTGAADDSGLPNDRFFAVRPEGSVSTLKIQRTERGDSAVYLCASSLGDRLNTEAFFGQGTRLTVV.

This clone was recorded once. This chain links TRBV5-1 with TRBJ2-7, with TRBD1 matching over 8 bases. This CDR3 spans 14 amino acids. Germline values: CDR1 SGHRS, CDR2 YFSETQ. V shed 0 bases and J 5 bases; nucleotides not matched to a gene: 4. CDR3 nucleotide sequence: TGCGCCAGCAGCTTGGTCGGACAGGGCCACGAGCAGTACTTC. This sequence encodes CASSLVGQGHEQYF.

The chain recombines TRBV6-5 with TRBJ2-7, with 9 bases aligning to TRBD1. This CDR3 spans 12 amino acids. Looked up from germline, CDR1 is MNHEY and CDR2 is SVGAGI. J lost 10 bases, V lost 6 bases, and 7 bases had no gene match. CDR3 nucleotide sequence: TGTGCCAGCAGCCCGGGACAGGGACGTCAGTACTTC. This encodes CASSPGQGRQYF.

This clone was seen only once. The chain employs TRBV7-9 and TRBJ1-2, with D maybe TRBD1 (6 bases). V gave up 5 bases and J gave up 2 bases, with 15 bases separating them. Germline values: CDR1 SEHNR, CDR2 FQNEAQ (reference sequence). This CDR3 has 15 residues. The CDR3 DNA reads as TGTGCCAGCAGCAAAGCCTCTGGACAGAACTATGGCTACACCTTC. As protein: CASSKASGQNYGYTF.

This sequence joins TRBV9 and TRBJ1-2, with 9 bases lining up with TRBD1. Germline V gives CDR1 SGDLS, CDR2 YYNGEE. This CDR3 is built from 15 residues. The junction had 7 bases not matched to a gene; V was cut back by 4 bases and J by 3 bases. CDR3 DNA sequence: TGTGCCAGCAGCACCGGGACAGGGCAGGACTATGGCTACACCTTC. This encodes CASSTGTGQDYGYTF.

The chain carries TRBV25-1 and TRBJ1-6; D is uncertain. Trimming removed 6 bases at V and 6 bases at J, with 12 bases between. The CDR3 is 14 amino acids. The germline CDR1 and CDR2 sequences are MGHDK and SYGVNS. DNA for the CDR3: TGTGCCAGCAGAGCAGAAAGAGGTAATTCACCCCTCCACTTT. Amino acid sequence: CASRAERGNSPLHF.